This T cell receptor beta chain stems from a study of shared clonotypes between healthy human individuals. Study findings and constraints: Richness estimates generally favored naive over memory subsets. Around 5% of naive CD4 clonotypes were shared across a few donors.

Between the trimmed V and J ends, which lost 6 bases and 1 base, there was a span of 16 bases. Germline assignment: CDR1 LNHDA and CDR2 SQIVND (reference sequence). This CDR3 has 15 amino acids. Healthy HIV-negative adults without recent acute infections or vaccinations served as donors. Sequencing used immunoSEQ multiplex PCR; TCRdb keeps in-frame clones, though not all of them. Altogether roughly 2.5 million clones are present, over 85% being singletons, with the ten largest covering about 0.13%. Regarding this clone: Its antigen remains unidentified.

This sequence joins TRBV19 and TRBJ2-7; possibly TRBD1 for D (6 bases). This TCR came from a man in his late teens or twenties in good health. Sequencing was carried out using naive CD4+ T cells sorted from blood. Subset described: CD45RA+ positively selected. CDR3 nucleotide sequence: TGTGCCAGTAGGAGTGCCGGGACACCTTCCTACGAGCAGTACTTC. Its protein is CASRSAGTPSYEQYF.